These 20 T cell receptor beta chains were sequenced from one sample in a study of early T cells in non-severe SARS-CoV-2 infection. TCRdb used MiXCR to reprocess the 5' RACE reads, holding one entry per CDR3 protein. Of about 83,000 distinct CDR3 sequences detected, 8.5% to 12% appear once; the ten largest clones hold 6.5% to 9%. The sample consisted of whole blood, taken at baseline. Every receptor here comes from an adult who was a healthcare worker with PCR-confirmed SARS-CoV-2 infection or an uninfected control (not recorded which).

This clonotype was counted ten times or more. The rearrangement links TRBV7-9 to TRBJ1-6, with 12 bases matching TRBD1. Trimming took 3 bases from V and 1 from J; bases not matched to a gene: 4. Germline CDR1 SEHNR, CDR2 FQNEAQ (reference sequence). This CDR3 is built from 18 residues. The CDR3 nucleotides are TGTGCCAGCAGCTTGGGGGACAGGGGGCTGTCCTATAATTCACCCCTCCACTTT. The encoded protein is CASSLGDRGLSYNSPLHF. Based on the CDR3 plus reference TRBV7-9 and TRBJ1-6, the full variable domain is DTGVSQNPRHKITKRGQNVTFRCDPISEHNRLYWYRQTLGQGPEFLTYFQNEAQLEKSRLLSDRFSAERPKGSFSTLEIQRTEQGDSAMYLCASSLGDRGLSYNSPLHFGNGTRLTVT.

J is TRBJ2-3 and V is TRBV7-2; 7 bases fit TRBD2. Germline lookup yields CDR1 SGHTA and CDR2 FQGNSA. The CDR3 covers 17 residues. The V segment lost 0 bases and the J segment 2 bases; nucleotides outside the gene matches: 8. In DNA, the CDR3 is TGTGCCAGCAGCTTAGCGGGAGGGTCATTTCACACAGATACGCAGTATTTT. As protein: CASSLAGGSFHTDTQYF.

This clonotype was observed many times. This chain connects TRBV20-1 to TRBJ2-1, with 10 bases aligning to TRBD2. The CDR3 covers 14 residues. Per the germline V gene, CDR1 is DFQATT and CDR2 is SNEGSKA (reference sequence). V lost 6 bases, J lost 9 bases, and 11 bases stayed unmatched. CDR3 loop: CSAELAGWDGEQFF. The CDR3, as DNA: TGCAGTGCGGAACTAGCGGGATGGGACGGTGAGCAGTTCTTC.

This clonotype was seen repeatedly, ten times or more. This sequence joins TRBV10-3 and TRBJ2-7; possible D gene TRBD2, 5 bases. Germline assignment: CDR1 ENHRY and CDR2 SYGVKD. The CDR3 is 13 residues long. With 6 bases removed from V and 2 bases from J, the gap between germline ends came to 11 bases. This CDR3 is CAIRAAEPYEQYF. CDR3 sequence (DNA): TGTGCCATCAGGGCAGCGGAGCCCTACGAGCAGTACTTC.

V is TRBV20-1 and J is TRBJ2-3; D not certain. Germline V gene lookup returns CDR1 DFQATT and CDR2 SNEGSKA (reference sequence). There are 14 residues in the CDR3. The V and J ends lost 3 bases and 0 bases respectively, with 10 bases between them. In DNA, the CDR3 is TGCAGTGCTAGGGGCCCCCAAAGCACAGATACGCAGTATTTT. Its translation is CSARGPQSTDTQYF.

The V gene is TRBV6-5, the J gene TRBJ1-6; D may be TRBD1 (5 bases). With 7 bases removed from V and 2 bases from J, the gap between germline ends came to 9 bases. The CDR3 runs 14 residues. Germline V lookup: CDR1 MNHEY, CDR2 SVGAGI. This CDR3 is CASKKGAYNSPLHF. In nucleotides, the CDR3 is TGTGCCAGCAAAAAAGGGGCCTATAATTCACCCCTCCACTTT.

This sequence joins TRBV6-6 and TRBJ2-1; TRBD2 agrees at 9 bases. The CDR3 has 16 amino acids. Trimming at V came to 6 bases and at J to 4 bases, leaving 10 bases not matched to a gene. Germline CDR1 and CDR2: MNHNY and SVGAGI (reference sequence). In nucleotides, the CDR3 is TGTGCCAGCAGAGACCAGAGTAGCGGGAGTTACAATGAGCAGTTCTTC. Its translation is CASRDQSSGSYNEQFF.

This sequence joins TRBV19 and TRBJ1-1, with 7 nucleotides matching TRBD1. The CDR3 runs to 14 residues. V trimming: 5 bases; J trimming: 0 bases; junction bases outside the gene matches: 3. Germline loops: CDR1 LNHDA, CDR2 SQIVND (reference sequence). The CDR3 protein is CASSSGQMNTEAFF. CDR3 sequence (DNA): TGTGCCAGTAGTTCGGGACAGATGAACACTGAAGCTTTCTTT.

At least ten counts were recorded for this clonotype. The rearrangement uses TRBV20-1 and TRBJ2-5; 9 bases align to TRBD1. Germline V gene lookup returns CDR1 DFQATT and CDR2 SNEGSKA (reference sequence). V was pared by 6 bases and J by 5 bases, with 13 bases of the junction left unmatched. CDR3 length: 15 residues. The CDR3: CSAQILDRGGETQYF. The DNA of the CDR3 is TGCAGTGCCCAAATTTTGGACAGGGGTGGTGAGACCCAGTACTTC.

The chain carries TRBV7-2 and TRBJ1-5; D not resolved. This CDR3 contains 14 residues. V lost 2 bases to trimming and J lost 5 bases, with 10 bases between them. CDR1 and CDR2 (germline): SGHTA, FQGNSA. The CDR3 coding sequence is TGTGCCAGCAGCTTAACCCCTGGTTATCAGCCCCAGCATTTT. Translated: CASSLTPGYQPQHF.

The CDR3 protein is CASSPRGSAGETQYF. The CDR3 DNA reads as TGTGCCAGCAGCCCCCGAGGCTCAGCGGGGGAGACCCAGTACTTC. V gene TRBV11-1 combines with J gene TRBJ2-5; TRBD2 matches 7 bases. V gave up 5 bases and J gave up 5 bases; unmatched junction bases: 11. Germline V gene data show CDR1 as SGHAT and CDR2 as FQDESV (reference sequence). There are 15 residues in the CDR3.

This clonotype has only a few counts. The gene calls are TRBV28 and TRBJ1-4; D gene unclear. The V gene's germline CDR1 is MDHEN and CDR2 SYDVKM. With 3 bases removed from V and 4 bases from J, the gap between germline ends came to 12 bases. This CDR3 comprises 15 residues. The chain's CDR3 is CASSFKTDFNEKLFF. The CDR3 DNA is TGTGCCAGCAGTTTTAAGACGGATTTTAATGAAAAACTGTTTTTT.

This clonotype was detected a few times. The V gene is TRBV2, the J gene TRBJ1-6, with D hard to call. Trimming removed 6 bases at V and 10 bases at J, with 22 bases between. Germline CDR1 reads SNHLY; CDR2 reads FYNNEI. The CDR3 is 16 amino acids. CDR3 amino acids: CASSRMRRSEESPLHF. CDR3 in DNA: TGTGCCAGCAGCCGGATGAGAAGGAGCGAAGAATCACCCCTCCACTTT. The entire variable domain, with the rest obtained from reference TRBV2 and TRBJ1-6, is as follows: EPEVTQTPSHQVTQMGQEVILRCVPISNHLYFYWYRQILGQKVEFLVSFYNNEISEKSEIFDDQFSVERPDGSNFTLKIRSTKLEDSAMYFCASSRMRRSEESPLHFGNGTRLTVT.

The table lists this clonotype with a few counts. The V call is TRBV7-9, the J call TRBJ1-5, with D unresolved. This CDR3 region has 15 residues. Trimming took 0 bases from V and 2 from J, leaving 8 bases between them. Germline assignment: CDR1 SEHNR and CDR2 FQNEAQ (reference sequence). The CDR3 DNA follows: TGTGCCAGCAGCTTAGCAGTTGCAGGCAATCAGCCCCAGCATTTT. Translating it yields CASSLAVAGNQPQHF.

A word on this clonotype: A much bigger clone sits one base away, suggesting this may be a read error. The chain couples TRBV5-1 to TRBJ2-1; TRBD2 aligns across 11 bases. The DNA end favors TRBJ2-7, so the J call may be wrong. The CDR3 loop spans 15 amino acids. The germline V gene encodes CDR1 SGHRS and CDR2 YFSETQ. CDR3 nucleotide sequence: TGCGCCAGCATGAAAACTAGCGGGGGTTACAATGAGCAGTACTTC. Its protein is CASMKTSGGYNEQYF.

In this sample, this clonotype turned up many times. The V call is TRBV9, the J call TRBJ2-7, with D perhaps matching TRBD1 or TRBD2 (5 bases each). The CDR3 is made up of 15 amino acids. With 2 bases removed from V and 3 bases from J, the gap between germline ends came to 15 bases. Germline CDR1 SGDLS, CDR2 YYNGEE. This CDR3 reads CASSVSGTLLYEQYF. The CDR3 DNA is TGTGCCAGCAGCGTTTCCGGGACCCTTCTCTACGAGCAGTACTTC.

The chain couples TRBV12-3 or TRBV12-4 to TRBJ2-2, with 11 bases that match TRBD1. This CDR3 has 14 amino acids. Unmatched junction bases numbered 3, after V lost 2 bases and J lost 10 bases. The CDR3 sequence: CASSLRTGGKELFF. As DNA, the CDR3 is TGTGCCAGCAGTTTACGGACAGGGGGCAAGGAGCTGTTTTTT.

This chain connects TRBV6-5 to TRBJ2-1, with 10 bases identical to TRBD2. From germline, CDR1 is MNHEY and CDR2 SVGAGI. Germline trimming cut 0 bases from V and 6 bases from J; bases unmatched to any gene: 8. The CDR3 covers 17 residues. The CDR3, as DNA: TGTGCCAGCAGTTACTCCAGCGGGAGGGCCCTCGGCAATGAGCAGTTCTTC. Translating it yields CASSYSSGRALGNEQFF.

This chain joins TRBV7-9 and TRBJ2-5, with D perhaps matching TRBD1 (6 bases). CDR1 and CDR2 (germline): SEHNR, FQNEAQ (reference sequence). The CDR3 extends over 14 amino acids. V lost 6 bases and J 1 base, leaving 12 bases between the germline ends. CDR3 DNA: TGTGCCAGCAGACAGACAGGAGCCCAAGAGACCCAGTACTTC. Its protein is CASRQTGAQETQYF.

This clonotype was recorded at least ten times. V gene TRBV3-1 combines with J gene TRBJ2-1; D is perhaps TRBD1 or TRBD2 (5 bases each). Germline lookup yields CDR1 LGHDT and CDR2 YNNKEL (reference sequence). The V end lost 4 bases, the J end lost 13 bases, and 17 bases lay between the germline ends. CDR3 size: 13 residues. For the CDR3, the DNA is TGTGCCAGCAGCCGGATGGGACCGGGACCTCAGTTCTTC. Protein sequence: CASSRMGPGPQFF.